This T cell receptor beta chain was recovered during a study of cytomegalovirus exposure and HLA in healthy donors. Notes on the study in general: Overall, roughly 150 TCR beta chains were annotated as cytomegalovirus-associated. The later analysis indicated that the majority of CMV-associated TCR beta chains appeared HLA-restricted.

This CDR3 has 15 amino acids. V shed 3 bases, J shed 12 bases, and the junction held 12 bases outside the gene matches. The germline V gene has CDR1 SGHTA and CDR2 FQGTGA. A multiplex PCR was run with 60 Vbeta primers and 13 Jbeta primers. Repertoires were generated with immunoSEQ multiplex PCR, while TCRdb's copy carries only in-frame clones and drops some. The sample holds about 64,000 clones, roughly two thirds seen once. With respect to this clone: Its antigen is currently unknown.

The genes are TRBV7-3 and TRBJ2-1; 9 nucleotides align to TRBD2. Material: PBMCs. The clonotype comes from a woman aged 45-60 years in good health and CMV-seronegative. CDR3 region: CASSFSASGIPVQFF. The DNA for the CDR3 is TGTGCCAGCAGCTTCTCCGCTAGCGGGATCCCTGTGCAGTTCTTC.